The 32 T cell receptor beta chains below come from one sample, sequenced in a study of blood T cell repertoires in COVID-19. Using immunoSEQ multiplex PCR, the repertoire was profiled, and TCRdb retains in-frame clones only, with some absent. The table records under 250,000 clones, 75% to 85% of them present only once. Input material: peripheral blood. These receptors came from a man between 45 and 60 years old with active or convalescent COVID-19.

V is TRBV5-1 and J is TRBJ1-4; D is perhaps TRBD1 (6 bases). The CDR3 is 15 residues long. Per the germline V gene, CDR1 is SGHRS and CDR2 is YFSETQ. Trimming cost V 0 bases and J 7 bases, with 13 bases left between them. This chain's CDR3 is CASSLVGAASEKLFF. As DNA, the CDR3 is TGCGCCAGCAGCTTGGTGGGGGCGGCGAGTGAAAAACTGTTTTTT.

In its sample, this clone was seen once. The chain carries TRBV7-9 and TRBJ2-3; 12 bases map to TRBD2. The ends lost 1 base at V and 1 base at J; junction bases unmatched: 0. The CDR3 has 16 amino acids. Per germline, CDR1 SEHNR and CDR2 FQNEAQ (reference sequence). The CDR3 sequence: CASSLGLAGGTDTQYF. The CDR3 nucleotides read TGTGCCAGCAGCTTAGGACTAGCGGGAGGCACAGATACGCAGTATTTT.

The chain links TRBV5-1 to TRBJ2-3; 8 bases match TRBD1. In germline, CDR1 is SGHRS, CDR2 YFSETQ. The CDR3 contains 15 residues. Germline trimming cut 3 bases from V and 2 bases from J; bases unmatched to any gene: 5. CDR3 bases: TGCGCCAGCAGCTATCGACAGGGGACCACAGATACGCAGTATTTT. Its translation is CASSYRQGTTDTQYF. Supplemented by reference TRBV5-1 and TRBJ2-3, the full variable domain reads KAGVTQTPRYLIKTRGQQVTLSCSPISGHRSVSWYQQTPGQGLQFLFEYFSETQRNKGNFPGRFSGRQFSNSRSEMNVSTLELGDSALYLCASSYRQGTTDTQYFGPGTRLTVL.

J is TRBJ1-2 and V is TRBV2, with TRBD1 matching over 10 bases. Germline trimming cut 3 bases from V and 5 bases from J; bases unmatched to any gene: 6. The CDR3 consists of 15 residues. Germline lookup yields CDR1 SNHLY and CDR2 FYNNEI. CDR3 DNA: TGTGCCAGCAGTGAGAAGGGACAGGGGATATATGGCTACACCTTC. Amino acid sequence: CASSEKGQGIYGYTF.

The chain carries TRBV28 and TRBJ2-1; perhaps TRBD2 as D (5 bases). CDR3 size: 16 residues. The V end lost 0 bases, the J end lost 1 base, and 10 bases lay between the germline ends. Per the germline V gene, CDR1 is MDHEN and CDR2 is SYDVKM. The CDR3 sequence is CASSLWVGKSYNEQFF. The CDR3 bases are TGTGCCAGCAGTTTATGGGTCGGGAAATCCTACAATGAGCAGTTCTTC.

V and J are TRBV20-1 and TRBJ2-1; 12 nucleotides line up with TRBD2. The CDR3 runs to 14 residues. The germline V gene encodes CDR1 DFQATT and CDR2 SNEGSKA (reference sequence). V lost 3 bases and J lost 7; bases outside the gene matches: 4. The CDR3 is CSASKTSGGNEQFF. Here the CDR3 DNA reads TGCAGTGCTAGTAAAACTAGCGGGGGGAATGAGCAGTTCTTC.

Only a few counts were recorded for this clone. The same CDR3 can be traced to other DNA sequences in this sample. V is TRBV5-1 and J is TRBJ2-1; TRBD2 is a possible D gene (5 bases). The CDR3 has 13 residues. V was pared by 6 bases and J by 0 bases, with 7 bases between. CDR1 SGHRS and CDR2 YFSETQ come from the germline V gene. This chain's CDR3 is CASTRDSYNEQFF. As DNA, the CDR3 is TGCGCCAGCACCCGGGACTCCTACAATGAGCAGTTCTTC.

In this sample, this clone turned up once. The chain joins TRBV5-4 to TRBJ2-1; D may be TRBD2 (5 bases). The CDR3 totals 14 residues. With 4 bases removed from V and 5 bases from J, the gap between germline ends came to 13 bases. In germline, CDR1 is SGHNT, CDR2 YYREEE (reference sequence). This CDR3 is CASSAPTINNEQFF. The CDR3 bases are TGTGCCAGCAGCGCCCCGACTATAAACAATGAGCAGTTCTTC. The full variable domain, its missing parts supplied by reference TRBV5-4 and TRBJ2-1, is ETGVTQSPTHLIKTRGQQVTLRCSSQSGHNTVSWYQQALGQGPQFIFQYYREEENGRGNFPPRFSGLQFPNYSSELNVNALELDDSALYLCASSAPTINNEQFFGPGTRLTVL.

This clone was picked up a small number of times. This chain links TRBV3-1 (or the pseudogene TRBV3-2) with TRBJ2-2, with 13 bases aligning to TRBD2. Germline lookup yields CDR1 LGHDT and CDR2 YNNKEL (reference sequence). J lost 1 base, V lost 4 bases, and 6 bases had no gene match. CDR3 length: 18 amino acids. CDR3 loop: CASSRLAGGRVNTGELFF. The CDR3 DNA follows: TGTGCCAGCAGCCGACTAGCGGGAGGCCGAGTGAACACCGGGGAGCTGTTTTTT.

The chain joins TRBV13 to TRBJ2-3; TRBD1 might be the D (5 bases). CDR3 size: 14 residues. CDR1 and CDR2 from the germline V gene are PRHDT and FYEKMQ (reference sequence). The V gene lost 2 bases and the J gene lost 2 bases, with 8 bases spanning the gap. The DNA for the CDR3 is TGTGCCAGCAGCTTACCCAGGGACACAGATACGCAGTATTTT. This encodes CASSLPRDTDTQYF.

In its sample, this clone was seen a few times. V is TRBV24-1 and J is TRBJ1-1; possible D gene TRBD1, 6 bases. Per germline, CDR1 KGHDR and CDR2 SFDVKD. V was pared by 5 bases and J by 8 bases, with 11 bases between. The CDR3 has 12 residues. This CDR3 is CATSGGQAEAFF. CDR3 in DNA: TGTGCCACCAGTGGGGGGCAGGCGGAAGCTTTCTTT.

The chain combines TRBV2 with TRBJ2-5; TRBD2 is a possible D gene (5 bases). With 6 bases removed from V and 5 bases from J, the gap between germline ends came to 7 bases. The CDR3 runs to 11 residues. Looked up from germline, CDR1 is SNHLY and CDR2 is FYNNEI. The CDR3 here is CASRSGETQYF. As DNA, the CDR3 is TGTGCCAGCAGAAGCGGCGAGACCCAGTACTTC.

This clone appeared a few times. The V gene is TRBV5-4, the J gene TRBJ2-5; TRBD1 is a possible D gene (5 bases). Between the trimmed V and J ends, which lost 4 bases and 1 base, there was a span of 11 bases. Germline CDR1 SGHNT, CDR2 YYREEE (reference sequence). The CDR3 extends over 14 amino acids. The CDR3 sequence is CASSRSTAQETQYF. The CDR3 nucleotides are TGTGCCAGCAGCCGATCGACAGCCCAAGAGACCCAGTACTTC.

The rearrangement joins TRBV19 to TRBJ2-1; perhaps TRBD2 as D (6 bases). CDR3 size: 15 residues. V lost 6 bases and J lost 1, with 13 bases in between. Per the germline V gene, CDR1 is LNHDA and CDR2 is SQIVND (reference sequence). CDR3 nucleotides: TGTGCCAGTAGGGTTAGCGGCGATTCCTACAATGAGCAGTTCTTC. Translation: CASRVSGDSYNEQFF.

The V gene is TRBV7-3, the J gene TRBJ2-2; maybe TRBD1 (5 bases). V shed 5 bases and J shed 2 bases, with 9 bases lying between them. Germline lookup yields CDR1 SGHTA and CDR2 FQGTGA. This CDR3 region has 14 residues. CDR3 coding DNA: TGTGCCAGCAGCATGGACATAAACACCGGGGAGCTGTTTTTT. It yields the protein CASSMDINTGELFF.

The chain combines TRBV18 with TRBJ1-1; the D gene is possibly TRBD1 (5 bases). The V gene's germline CDR1 is KGHSH and CDR2 LQKENI. CDR3 length equals 14 residues. V was cut by 2 bases and J by 1 base, with 8 bases left in between. CDR3 in DNA: TGTGCCAGCTCACCATTGACAGAGAACACTGAAGCTTTCTTT. As protein: CASSPLTENTEAFF.

This chain joins TRBV6-5 and TRBJ2-2; tentatively, D is TRBD1 (6 bases). V shed 6 bases and J shed 0 bases, with 11 bases lying between them. This CDR3 has 15 amino acids. Germline V gene sequence: CDR1 MNHEY, CDR2 SVGAGI. CDR3 in amino acids: CASSPDRTNTGELFF. CDR3 nucleotide sequence: TGTGCCAGCAGCCCCGACAGGACGAACACCGGGGAGCTGTTTTTT.

DNA for the CDR3: TGTGCCAGTAGTATAGGGCCTCGCCCGAACACTGAAGCTTTCTTT. This sequence encodes CASSIGPRPNTEAFF. The chain carries TRBV19 and TRBJ1-1; D gene ambiguous. CDR1 and CDR2 (germline): LNHDA, SQIVND (reference sequence). The CDR3 extends over 15 amino acids. Trimming shortened V by 1 base and J by 1 base, and 10 bases separated the two germline ends.

Only a few counts were recorded for this clone. V and J are TRBV28 and TRBJ1-1; possible D gene TRBD1, 6 bases. The CDR3 covers 15 residues. Trimming removed 5 bases from V and 9 bases from J, with 22 bases in between. The germline V gene encodes CDR1 MDHEN and CDR2 SYDVKM. The CDR3 here is CASSEQGSVLIQAFF. DNA of the CDR3: TGTGCCAGCAGTGAACAGGGTTCGGTGCTAATTCAAGCTTTCTTT.

As DNA, the CDR3 is TGTGCCAGCAGCTCCGTCCCCAGCACAGATACGCAGTATTTT. Amino acid sequence: CASSSVPSTDTQYF. The V and J genes are TRBV7-2 and TRBJ2-3; D is undetermined. Trimming left V 4 bases short and J 0 bases short, with 8 bases between. This CDR3 has 14 residues. The germline gives CDR1 SGHTA, CDR2 FQGNSA.

This chain uses TRBV7-2 with TRBJ2-7, with D maybe TRBD1 (5 bases). The CDR3 is 15 amino acids. V dropped 6 bases and J dropped 0 bases, with 15 bases sitting between them. The germline gives CDR1 SGHTA, CDR2 FQGNSA. CDR3 bases: TGTGCCAGCAGAAGACAGCTTTCCTTCTCCTACGAGCAGTACTTC. Its protein is CASRRQLSFSYEQYF.

The J gene is TRBJ1-4, the V gene TRBV5-6; 7 bases line up with TRBD1. V dropped 0 bases and J dropped 7; count of bases not matched to a gene: 6. The CDR3 is 15 amino acids. From germline, CDR1 is SGHDT and CDR2 YYEEEE. The CDR3 here is CASSLGTGPLEKLFF. Here the CDR3 DNA reads TGTGCCAGCAGCTTGGGGACAGGCCCCCTTGAAAAACTGTTTTTT. The entire variable domain, with the rest obtained from reference TRBV5-6 and TRBJ1-4, is as follows: DAGVTQSPTHLIKTRGQQVTLRCSPKSGHDTVSWYQQALGQGPQFIFQYYEEEERQRGNFPDRFSGHQFPNYSSELNVNALLLGDSALYLCASSLGTGPLEKLFFGSGTQLSVL.

This chain joins TRBV7-2 and TRBJ1-3, with D possibly matching TRBD1 (6 bases). The ends were cut back, 3 bases at V and 3 bases at J, with 15 bases in the middle. This CDR3 contains 16 residues. Looked up from germline, CDR1 is SGHTA and CDR2 is FQGNSA. CDR3 region: CASSLVGGGSGNTIYF. CDR3 nucleotide sequence: TGTGCCAGCAGCTTGGTAGGGGGTGGTAGTGGAAACACCATATATTTT.

Here the CDR3 reads CASSLQEGNTEAFF. The CDR3 region has the DNA TGTGCCAGCAGCTTACAGGAGGGGAACACTGAAGCTTTCTTT. The V call is TRBV7-2, the J call TRBJ1-1; D remains unclear. Deletions cut 2 bases from V and 1 base from J, with 8 bases between. The CDR3 is 14 residues long. CDR1 and CDR2 (germline): SGHTA, FQGNSA. Combining the CDR3 with reference TRBV7-2 and TRBJ1-1 gives the whole variable domain GAGVSQSPSNKVTEKGKDVELRCDPISGHTALYWYRQSLGQGLEFLIYFQGNSAPDKSGLPSDRFSAERTGGSVSTLTIQRTQQEDSAVYLCASSLQEGNTEAFFGQGTRLTVV.

This chain joins TRBV5-1 and TRBJ2-5, with D possibly being TRBD1 (5 bases). This CDR3 has 16 residues. The V and J ends lost 2 bases and 5 bases respectively, with 19 bases between them. Germline V CDR1 and CDR2: SGHRS, YFSETQ. CDR3 bases: TGCGCCAGCAGCTTTGGGGCCCGGACGCCTGGGGAGACCCAGTACTTC. Its translation: CASSFGARTPGETQYF.

The chain carries TRBV9 and TRBJ1-4; 9 positions match TRBD1. CDR1 is SGDLS, CDR2 YYNGEE, per germline. Losses at the gene ends were 0 bases for V and 12 bases for J; bases not matched to a gene: 12. The CDR3 sequence is 16 residues long. This chain's CDR3 is CASSVEGDRVRSELFF. CDR3 coding DNA: TGTGCCAGCAGCGTAGAGGGGGACAGGGTCCGTAGTGAACTGTTTTTT.

V gene TRBV10-3 combines with J gene TRBJ1-5; D is unresolved. The CDR3 contains 13 residues. Germline loops: CDR1 ENHRY, CDR2 SYGVKD. V lost 5 bases and J 6 bases, leaving 11 bases between the germline ends. CDR3 in amino acids: CAISLSMGQPQHF. The CDR3 nucleotides are TGTGCCATCAGTCTTAGCATGGGTCAGCCCCAGCATTTT.

The chain joins TRBV30 to TRBJ2-3; 10 bases match TRBD1. Trimming took 6 bases from V and 5 from J; bases not matched to a gene: 8. This CDR3 is 14 amino acids long. The V gene's germline CDR1 is GTSNPN and CDR2 SVGIG (reference sequence). This CDR3 reads CACRDRGVGDTQYF. CDR3 nucleotide sequence: TGTGCCTGTCGGGACAGGGGTGTTGGAGATACGCAGTATTTT.

The genes are TRBV5-8 and TRBJ1-1; D remains unclear. Germline assignment: CDR1 SGHTS and CDR2 YDEGEE. The CDR3 loop spans 14 amino acids. V lost 0 bases to trimming and J lost 2 bases, with 8 bases between them. CDR3 sequence (DNA): TGTGCCAGCAGCTTGGGCAGGTTCAACACTGAAGCTTTCTTT. Encoded protein: CASSLGRFNTEAFF.

The genes are TRBV7-9 and TRBJ1-2; D is unclear. V was clipped by 3 bases and J by 4 bases, with 9 bases between them. CDR3 length: 13 amino acids. CDR1 is SEHNR and CDR2 is FQNEAQ in the germline V gene (reference sequence). This CDR3 reads CASSLSQLYGYTF. CDR3 sequence (DNA): TGTGCCAGCAGCTTGTCACAGCTCTATGGCTACACCTTC.

The chain has TRBV7-2 and TRBJ2-1; 10 bases agree with TRBD2. Per the germline V gene, CDR1 is SGHTA and CDR2 is FQGNSA. The CDR3 covers 15 residues. Trimming took 4 bases from V and 3 from J; bases not matched to a gene: 3. The CDR3 sequence: CASSSGLAHYNEQFF. CDR3 DNA: TGTGCCAGCAGCTCGGGACTAGCGCACTACAATGAGCAGTTCTTC.

The V gene is TRBV7-2, the J gene TRBJ1-3; 7 nucleotides align to TRBD1. V trimming: 1 base; J trimming: 3 bases; junction bases outside the gene matches: 9. The CDR3 has 17 residues. Germline assignment: CDR1 SGHTA and CDR2 FQGNSA. CDR3 region: CASSLGTGLLSGNTIYF. The CDR3 DNA sequence: TGTGCCAGCAGCTTAGGGACAGGCTTATTAAGTGGAAACACCATATATTTT.